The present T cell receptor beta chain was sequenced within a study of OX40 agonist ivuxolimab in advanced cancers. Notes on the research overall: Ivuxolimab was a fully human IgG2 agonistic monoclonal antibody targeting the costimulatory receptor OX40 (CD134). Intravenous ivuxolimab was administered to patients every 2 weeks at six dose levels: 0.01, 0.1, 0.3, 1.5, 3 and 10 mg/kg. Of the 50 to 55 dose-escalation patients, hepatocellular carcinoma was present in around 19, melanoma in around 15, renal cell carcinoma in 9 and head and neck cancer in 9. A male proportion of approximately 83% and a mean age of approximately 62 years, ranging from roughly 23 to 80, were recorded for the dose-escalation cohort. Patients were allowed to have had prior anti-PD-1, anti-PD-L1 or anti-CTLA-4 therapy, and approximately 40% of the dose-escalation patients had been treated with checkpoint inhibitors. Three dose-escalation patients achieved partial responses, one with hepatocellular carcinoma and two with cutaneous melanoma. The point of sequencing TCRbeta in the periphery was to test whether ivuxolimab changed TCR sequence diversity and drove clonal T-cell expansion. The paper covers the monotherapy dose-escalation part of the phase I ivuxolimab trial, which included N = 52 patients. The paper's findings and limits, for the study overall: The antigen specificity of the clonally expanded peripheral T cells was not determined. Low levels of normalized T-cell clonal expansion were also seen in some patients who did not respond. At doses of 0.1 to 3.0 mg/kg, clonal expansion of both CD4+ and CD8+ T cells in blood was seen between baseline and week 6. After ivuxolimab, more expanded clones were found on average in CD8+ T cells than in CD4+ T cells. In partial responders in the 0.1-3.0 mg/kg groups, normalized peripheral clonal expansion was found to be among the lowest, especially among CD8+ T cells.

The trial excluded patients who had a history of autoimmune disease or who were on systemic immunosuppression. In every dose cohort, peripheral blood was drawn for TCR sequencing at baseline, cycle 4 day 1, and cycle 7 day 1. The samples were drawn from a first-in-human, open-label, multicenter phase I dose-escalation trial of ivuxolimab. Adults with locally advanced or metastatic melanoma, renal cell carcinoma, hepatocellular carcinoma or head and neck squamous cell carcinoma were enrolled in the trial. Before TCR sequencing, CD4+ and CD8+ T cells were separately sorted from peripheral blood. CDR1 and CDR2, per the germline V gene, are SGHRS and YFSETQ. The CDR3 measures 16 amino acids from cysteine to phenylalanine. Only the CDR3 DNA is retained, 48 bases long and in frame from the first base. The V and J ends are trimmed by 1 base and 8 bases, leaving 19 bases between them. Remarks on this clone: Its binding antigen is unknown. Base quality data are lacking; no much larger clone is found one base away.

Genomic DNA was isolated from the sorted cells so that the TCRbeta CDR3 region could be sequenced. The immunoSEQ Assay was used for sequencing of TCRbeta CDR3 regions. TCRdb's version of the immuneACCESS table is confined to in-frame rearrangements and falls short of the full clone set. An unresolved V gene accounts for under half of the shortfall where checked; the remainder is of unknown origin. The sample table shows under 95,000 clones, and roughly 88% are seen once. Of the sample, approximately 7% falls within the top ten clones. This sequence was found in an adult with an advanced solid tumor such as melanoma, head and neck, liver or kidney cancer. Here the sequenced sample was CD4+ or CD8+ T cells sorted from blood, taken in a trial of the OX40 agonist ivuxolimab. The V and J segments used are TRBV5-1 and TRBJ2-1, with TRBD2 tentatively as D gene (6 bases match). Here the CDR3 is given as CASSLSTYRTNDEQFF. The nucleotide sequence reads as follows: TGCGCCAGCAGCTTGTCGACGTATCGGACTAACGATGAGCAGTTCTTC.